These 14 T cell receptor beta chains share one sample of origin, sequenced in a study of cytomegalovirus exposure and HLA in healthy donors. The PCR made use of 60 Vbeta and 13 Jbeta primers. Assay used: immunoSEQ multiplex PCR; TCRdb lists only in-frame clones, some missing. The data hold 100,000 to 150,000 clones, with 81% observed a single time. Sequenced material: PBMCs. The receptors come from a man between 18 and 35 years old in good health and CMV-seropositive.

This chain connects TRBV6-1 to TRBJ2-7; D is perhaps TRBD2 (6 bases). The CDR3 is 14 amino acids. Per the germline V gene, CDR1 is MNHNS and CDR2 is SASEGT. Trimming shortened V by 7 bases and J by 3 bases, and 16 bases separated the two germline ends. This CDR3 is CASNAGTGSYEQYF. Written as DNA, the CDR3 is TGTGCCAGCAATGCCGGGACCGGGAGCTACGAGCAGTACTTC.

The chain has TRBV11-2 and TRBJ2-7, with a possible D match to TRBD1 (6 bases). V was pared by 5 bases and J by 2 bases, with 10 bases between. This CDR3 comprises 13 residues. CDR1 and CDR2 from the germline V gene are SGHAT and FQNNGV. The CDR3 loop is CASSLQGTYEQYF. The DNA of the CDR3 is TGTGCCAGCAGCCTACAGGGCACCTACGAGCAGTACTTC.

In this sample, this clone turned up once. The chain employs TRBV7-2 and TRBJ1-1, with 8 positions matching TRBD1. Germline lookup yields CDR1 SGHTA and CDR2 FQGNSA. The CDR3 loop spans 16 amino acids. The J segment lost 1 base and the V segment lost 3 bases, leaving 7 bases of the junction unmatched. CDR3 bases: TGTGCCAGCAGCTTCGAGGACAGGGTAAGGAACACTGAAGCTTTCTTT. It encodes CASSFEDRVRNTEAFF. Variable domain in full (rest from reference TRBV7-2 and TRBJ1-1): GAGVSQSPSNKVTEKGKDVELRCDPISGHTALYWYRQSLGQGLEFLIYFQGNSAPDKSGLPSDRFSAERTGGSVSTLTIQRTQQEDSAVYLCASSFEDRVRNTEAFFGQGTRLTVV.

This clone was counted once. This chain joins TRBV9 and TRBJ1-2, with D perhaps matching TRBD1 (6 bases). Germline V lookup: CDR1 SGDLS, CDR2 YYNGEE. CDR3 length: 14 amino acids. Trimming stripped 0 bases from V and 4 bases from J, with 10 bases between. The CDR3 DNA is TGTGCCAGCAGCGTAGCAGGGGACCTCTATGGCTACACCTTC. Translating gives CASSVAGDLYGYTF.

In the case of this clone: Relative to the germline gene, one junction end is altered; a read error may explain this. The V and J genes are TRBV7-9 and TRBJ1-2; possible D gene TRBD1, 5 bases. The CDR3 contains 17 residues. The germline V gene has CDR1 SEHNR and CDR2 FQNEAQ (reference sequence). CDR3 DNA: TGTTCCAGCACAAACGATCAGGGTATCGCTTTTTTTTATGGCTACACCTTC. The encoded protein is CSSTNDQGIAFFYGYTF.

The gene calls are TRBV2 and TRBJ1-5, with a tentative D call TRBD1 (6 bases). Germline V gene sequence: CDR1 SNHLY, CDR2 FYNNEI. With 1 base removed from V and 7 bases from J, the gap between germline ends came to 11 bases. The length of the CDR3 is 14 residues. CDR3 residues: CASSEGSQGQPQHF. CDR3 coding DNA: TGTGCCAGCAGTGAAGGTTCCCAGGGGCAGCCCCAGCATTTT.

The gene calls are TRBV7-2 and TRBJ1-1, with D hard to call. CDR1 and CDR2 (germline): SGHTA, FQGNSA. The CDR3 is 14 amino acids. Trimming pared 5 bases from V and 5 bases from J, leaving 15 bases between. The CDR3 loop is CASSAEGVQTEAFF. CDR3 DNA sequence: TGTGCCAGCAGCGCGGAGGGTGTTCAGACTGAAGCTTTCTTT.

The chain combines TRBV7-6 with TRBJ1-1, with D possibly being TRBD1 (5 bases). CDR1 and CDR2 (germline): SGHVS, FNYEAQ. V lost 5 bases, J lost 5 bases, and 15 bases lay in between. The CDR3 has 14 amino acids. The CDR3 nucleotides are TGTGCCAGCAGCCCTGGCGGGGGAAGAACTGAAGCTTTCTTT. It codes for CASSPGGGRTEAFF.

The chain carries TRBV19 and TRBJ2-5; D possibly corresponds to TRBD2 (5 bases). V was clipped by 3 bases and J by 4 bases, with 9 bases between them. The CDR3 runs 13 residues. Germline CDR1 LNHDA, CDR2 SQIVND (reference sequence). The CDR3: CASSIRGRETQYF. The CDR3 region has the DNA TGTGCCAGTAGTATTCGCGGGCGAGAGACCCAGTACTTC.

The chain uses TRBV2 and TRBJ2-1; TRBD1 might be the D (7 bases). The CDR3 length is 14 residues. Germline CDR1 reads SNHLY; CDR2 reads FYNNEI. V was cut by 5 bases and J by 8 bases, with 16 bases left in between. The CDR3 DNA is TGTGCCAGCAGTTTGGGGGGCCAGGGGGATGAGCAGTTCTTC. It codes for CASSLGGQGDEQFF.

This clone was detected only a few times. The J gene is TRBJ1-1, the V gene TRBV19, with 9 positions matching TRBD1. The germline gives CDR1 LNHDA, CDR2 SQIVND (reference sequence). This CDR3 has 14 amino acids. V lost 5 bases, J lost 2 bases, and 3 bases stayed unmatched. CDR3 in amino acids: CASSVTGGNTEAFF. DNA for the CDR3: TGTGCCAGTAGTGTCACAGGGGGCAACACTGAAGCTTTCTTT.

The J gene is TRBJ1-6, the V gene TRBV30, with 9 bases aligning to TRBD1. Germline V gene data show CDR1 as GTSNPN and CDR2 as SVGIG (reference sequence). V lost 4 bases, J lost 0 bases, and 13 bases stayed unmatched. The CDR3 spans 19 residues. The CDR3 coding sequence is TGTGCCTGGAACCGGGACAGGGTCCCAGATAGCTCCTATAATTCACCCCTCCACTTT. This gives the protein CAWNRDRVPDSSYNSPLHF.

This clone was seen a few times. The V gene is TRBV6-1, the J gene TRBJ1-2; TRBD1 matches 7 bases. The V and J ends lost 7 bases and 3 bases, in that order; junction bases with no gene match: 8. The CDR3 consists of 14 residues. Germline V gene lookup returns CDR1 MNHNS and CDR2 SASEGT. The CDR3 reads CASNQGTVDYGYTF. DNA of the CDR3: TGTGCCAGCAACCAAGGGACAGTTGACTATGGCTACACCTTC.

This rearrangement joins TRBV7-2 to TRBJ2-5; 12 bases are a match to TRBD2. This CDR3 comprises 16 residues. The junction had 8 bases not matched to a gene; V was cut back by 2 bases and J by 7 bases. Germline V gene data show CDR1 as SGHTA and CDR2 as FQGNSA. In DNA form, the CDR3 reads TGTGCCAGCAGCTTATTAACTAGCGGGAGGCTGGGGACCCAGTACTTC. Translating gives CASSLLTSGRLGTQYF.